This TCR beta chain was recorded in a study of cytomegalovirus exposure and HLA in healthy donors. Study at large: In terms of ancestry, the Caucasian-associated cluster contained more than 65% of the 350 to 450 genotyped donors.

Losses at the gene ends were 2 bases for V and 5 bases for J; bases not matched to a gene: 4. The CDR3 runs 13 residues. Germline loops: CDR1 SGHNT, CDR2 YYREEE (reference sequence). Primers for the PCR totalled 60 Vbeta and 13 Jbeta. TCRdb's copy holds only in-frame clones and misses some; the assay was immunoSEQ multiplex PCR. This table holds about 160,000 clones, about four fifths found once. Study findings and constraints: The classifier reportedly diagnosed cytomegalovirus status with high sensitivity and specificity. Common viral pathogens were later found to be apparently linked to several of the most significant clusters.

Concerning this clone: The antigen is undetermined.

The rearrangement links TRBV5-4 to TRBJ2-7; 7 bases are shared with TRBD2. Sequencing was done on a sample of PBMCs. This TCR came from a male donor in good health and CMV-seronegative. DNA of the CDR3: TGTGCCAGCAGCTTCGGCGGGGGAAACGAGCAGTACTTC. Translation: CASSFGGGNEQYF.